The sample holds many counts of the clone carrying this T cell receptor beta chain. TCRdb processed the 5' RACE reads anew with MiXCR; each CDR3 protein has one entry. The table includes around 83,000 distinct CDR3 sequences, 5% detected once. The sample comes from a study of T cells of healthy individuals. Between the trimmed V and J ends, which lost 0 bases and 5 bases, there was a span of 6 bases. CDR1 and CDR2 from the germline V gene are SGHRS and YFSETQ. The CDR3 consists of 13 residues. This clonotype originated in a female donor in good health. The gene calls are TRBV5-1 and TRBJ1-5; D unclear. CDR3 residues: CASSLAEDQPQHF. The DNA of the CDR3 is TGCGCCAGCAGCTTGGCCGAAGATCAGCCCCAGCATTTT. The variable domain in full, completed from reference TRBV5-1 and TRBJ1-5, reads KAGVTQTPRYLIKTRGQQVTLSCSPISGHRSVSWYQQTPGQGLQFLFEYFSETQRNKGNFPGRFSGRQFSNSRSEMNVSTLELGDSALYLCASSLAEDQPQHFGDGTRLSIL.